This T cell receptor beta chain was observed in a study of shared clonotypes between healthy human individuals. In germline, CDR1 is MNHEY, CDR2 SMNVEV (reference sequence). Between the trimmed V and J ends, which lost 1 base and 4 bases, there was a span of 3 bases. This CDR3 is 12 amino acids long. Produced via immunoSEQ multiplex PCR; TCRdb's table is partial and in-frame only. The sample has hundreds of thousands of clones; around two thirds are singletons. Sample: memory CD4+ T cells sorted from blood. Subset in this sample: CD45RA-negative fraction. The chain carries TRBV27 and TRBJ2-3; the D is unclear. The origin of this receptor is a woman between 25 and 40 years old in good health. This CDR3 reads CASSLWADTQYF. The CDR3 DNA reads as TGTGCCAGCAGTTTATGGGCAGATACGCAGTATTTT.